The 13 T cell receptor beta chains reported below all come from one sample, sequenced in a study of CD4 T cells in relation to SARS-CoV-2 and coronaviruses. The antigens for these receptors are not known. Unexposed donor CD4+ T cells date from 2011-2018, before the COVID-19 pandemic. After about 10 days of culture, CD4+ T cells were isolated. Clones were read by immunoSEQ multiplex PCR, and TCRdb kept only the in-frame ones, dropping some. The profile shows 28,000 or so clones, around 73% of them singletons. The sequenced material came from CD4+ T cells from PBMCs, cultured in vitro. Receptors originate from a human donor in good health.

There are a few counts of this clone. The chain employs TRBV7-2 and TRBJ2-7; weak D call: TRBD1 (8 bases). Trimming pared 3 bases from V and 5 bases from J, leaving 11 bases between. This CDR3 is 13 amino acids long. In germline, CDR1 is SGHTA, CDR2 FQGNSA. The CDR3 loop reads CASSFTGGDEQYF. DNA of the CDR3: TGTGCCAGCAGCTTCACAGGGGGGGACGAGCAGTACTTC.

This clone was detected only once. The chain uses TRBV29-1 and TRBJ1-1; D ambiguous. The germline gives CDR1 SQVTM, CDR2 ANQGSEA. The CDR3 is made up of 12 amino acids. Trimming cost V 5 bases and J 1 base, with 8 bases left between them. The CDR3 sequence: CSVSWGNTEAFF. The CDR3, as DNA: TGCAGCGTTTCGTGGGGGAACACTGAAGCTTTCTTT.

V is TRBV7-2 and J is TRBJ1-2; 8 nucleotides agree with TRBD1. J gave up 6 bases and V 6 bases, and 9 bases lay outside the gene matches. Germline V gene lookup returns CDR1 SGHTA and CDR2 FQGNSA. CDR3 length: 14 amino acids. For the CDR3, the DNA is TGTGCCAGCAGGCGGGACAGGAGATTTAATGGCTACACCTTC. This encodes CASRRDRRFNGYTF.

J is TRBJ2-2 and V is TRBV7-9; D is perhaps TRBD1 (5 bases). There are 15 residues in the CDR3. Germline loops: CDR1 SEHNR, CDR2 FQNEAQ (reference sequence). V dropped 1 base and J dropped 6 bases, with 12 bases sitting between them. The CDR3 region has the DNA TGTGCCAGCAGCTTAGAGACAGCGAGCGCCGGGGAGCTGTTTTTT. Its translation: CASSLETASAGELFF.

The CDR3 DNA reads as TGCGCCAGCAGCGGGGGGAATCAGGGAGAAAAACTGTTTTTT. It encodes CASSGGNQGEKLFF. V is TRBV5-1 and J is TRBJ1-4; possible D gene TRBD1, 5 bases. The germline V gene encodes CDR1 SGHRS and CDR2 YFSETQ. The CDR3 extends over 14 amino acids. Trimming left V 4 bases short and J 8 bases short, with 15 bases between.

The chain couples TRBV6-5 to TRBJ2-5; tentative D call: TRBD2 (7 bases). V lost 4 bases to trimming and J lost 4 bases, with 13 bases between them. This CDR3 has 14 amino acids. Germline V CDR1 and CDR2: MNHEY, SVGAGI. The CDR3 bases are TGTGCCAGCAGTTCCGCGGGGGCGGGAGAGACCCAGTACTTC. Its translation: CASSSAGAGETQYF.

This CDR3 reads CATRTRENTEAFF. The CDR3 region has the DNA TGTGCCACGCGGACCAGAGAGAACACTGAAGCTTTCTTT. This chain links TRBV19 with TRBJ1-1, with no clear D. The CDR3 sequence is 13 residues long. Germline V gene lookup returns CDR1 LNHDA and CDR2 SQIVND (reference sequence). Deletions cut 10 bases from V and 1 base from J, with 13 bases between.

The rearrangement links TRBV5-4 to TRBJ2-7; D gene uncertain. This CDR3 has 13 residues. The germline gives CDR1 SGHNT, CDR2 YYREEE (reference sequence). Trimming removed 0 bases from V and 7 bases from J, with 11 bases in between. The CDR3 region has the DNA TGTGCCAGCAGCTTGGGTCCAGATTCAGAGCAGTACTTC. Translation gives CASSLGPDSEQYF. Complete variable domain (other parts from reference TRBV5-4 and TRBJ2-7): ETGVTQSPTHLIKTRGQQVTLRCSSQSGHNTVSWYQQALGQGPQFIFQYYREEENGRGNFPPRFSGLQFPNYSSELNVNALELDDSALYLCASSLGPDSEQYFGPGTRLTVT.

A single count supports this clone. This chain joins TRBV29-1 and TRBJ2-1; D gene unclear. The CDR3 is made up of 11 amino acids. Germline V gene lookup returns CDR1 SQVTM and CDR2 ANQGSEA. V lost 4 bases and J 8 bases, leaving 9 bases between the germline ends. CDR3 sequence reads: CSVVPGDEQFF. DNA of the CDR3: TGCAGCGTTGTCCCAGGCGATGAGCAGTTCTTC.

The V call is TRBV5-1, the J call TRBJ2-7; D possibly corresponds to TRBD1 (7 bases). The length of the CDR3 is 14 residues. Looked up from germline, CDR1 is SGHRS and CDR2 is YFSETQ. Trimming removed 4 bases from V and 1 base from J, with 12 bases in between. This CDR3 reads CASSGQGGSYEQYF. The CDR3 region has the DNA TGCGCCAGCAGCGGCCAGGGGGGTTCCTACGAGCAGTACTTC.

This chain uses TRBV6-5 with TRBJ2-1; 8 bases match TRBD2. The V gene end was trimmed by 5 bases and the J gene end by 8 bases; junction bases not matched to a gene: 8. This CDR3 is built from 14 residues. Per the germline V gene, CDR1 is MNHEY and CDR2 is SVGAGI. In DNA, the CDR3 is TGTGCCAGCAGTCCAGGACTAGCTCTACATGAGCAGTTCTTC. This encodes CASSPGLALHEQFF.

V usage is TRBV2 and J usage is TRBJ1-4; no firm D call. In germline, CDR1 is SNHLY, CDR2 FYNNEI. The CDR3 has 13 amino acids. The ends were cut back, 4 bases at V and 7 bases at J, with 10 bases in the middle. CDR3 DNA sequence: TGTGCCAGCAGTGTTGGGTCGGTTGAAAAACTGTTTTTT. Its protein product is CASSVGSVEKLFF.

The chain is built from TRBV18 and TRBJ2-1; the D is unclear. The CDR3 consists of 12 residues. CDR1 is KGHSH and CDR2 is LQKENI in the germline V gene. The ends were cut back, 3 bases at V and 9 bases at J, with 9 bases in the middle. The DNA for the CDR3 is TGTGCCAGCTCACCCACACCGGGTGAGCAGTTCTTC. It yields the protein CASSPTPGEQFF.